This T cell receptor beta chain was sequenced during a study of siplizumab effects on memory and regulatory T cells. CDR1 and CDR2 from the germline V gene are MDHEN and SYDVKM. This CDR3 comprises 13 residues. V dropped 8 bases and J dropped 3 bases, with 11 bases sitting between them. The assay was immunoSEQ multiplex PCR, and TCRdb's table has in-frame clones only and misses some. The sample holds roughly 100,000 clones, roughly 90% seen once. Study-level results: There appeared to be greater diversity in naive T cells than in memory cells, and naive T cells seemed major contributors to the alloresponse. An assignable phenotype, naive or memory, was missing from roughly 80-95% of proliferating CD4+ or CD8+ clones.

Points on this clone: Its antigen is not identified.

Sequencing was done on a sample of CD4+ T cells sorted from blood. The chain recombines TRBV28 with TRBJ1-3; D gene ambiguous. The TCR originated in a human donor in good health. CDR3 region: CASEDGGGNTIYF. As DNA, the CDR3 is TGTGCCAGCGAAGACGGAGGTGGAAACACCATATATTTT.